Described below is a single T cell receptor (beta chain) sequence and its context. Its target is unknown. The V gene's germline CDR1 is SGHDN and CDR2 FVKESK. This CDR3 contains 14 residues. With 1 base removed from V and 2 bases from J, the gap between germline ends came to 8 bases. These data originate in a study of OX40 agonist ivuxolimab in advanced cancers. Across the whole study: Cancers in dose escalation were hepatocellular, melanoma, renal cell and head and neck. Participants, 82.7% male, averaged approximately 65 years of age, ranging from 23 to 79. Whole-study findings and limits: The CD4+ and CD8+ T cells in the blood had expanded clonally by week 6 at 0.1 to 3.0 mg/kg.

Patients were ineligible given autoimmune disease history or systemic immunosuppression. Some clones are missing from TCRdb's copy, which holds only in-frame ones; the method was immunoSEQ multiplex PCR. The data show about 77,000 clones, with more than 65% seen just once and approximately 4.6% held by the top ten. The gene calls are TRBV14 and TRBJ2-5; no reliable D call. The sequence was collected from an adult with an advanced solid tumor such as melanoma, head and neck, liver or kidney cancer. The source material was CD4+ or CD8+ T cells sorted from blood, sampled in a trial of the OX40 agonist ivuxolimab. The CDR3 DNA is TGTGCCAGCAGCCAAGTGTTGGGACAAGAGACCCAGTACTTC. Its translation: CASSQVLGQETQYF.